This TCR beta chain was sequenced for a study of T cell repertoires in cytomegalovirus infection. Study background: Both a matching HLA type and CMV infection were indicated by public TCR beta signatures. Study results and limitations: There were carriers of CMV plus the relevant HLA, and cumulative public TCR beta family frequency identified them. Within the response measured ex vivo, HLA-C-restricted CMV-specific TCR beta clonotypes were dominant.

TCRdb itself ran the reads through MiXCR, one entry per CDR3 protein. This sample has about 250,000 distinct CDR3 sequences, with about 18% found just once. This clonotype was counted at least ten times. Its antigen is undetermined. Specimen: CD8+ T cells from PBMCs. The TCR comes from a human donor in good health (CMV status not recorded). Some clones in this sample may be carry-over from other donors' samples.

Written as DNA, the CDR3 is TGCAGTGCTAGACCTTATCGACCGACAGGGGGCACGGGAGGGGCCAACGTCCTGACTTTC. Protein sequence: CSARPYRPTGGTGGANVLTF. The chain recombines TRBV20-1 with TRBJ2-6, with 10 positions matching TRBD1. Germline CDR1 reads DFQATT; CDR2 reads SNEGSKA (reference sequence). The CDR3 loop spans 20 amino acids. Germline trimming cut 2 bases from V and 4 bases from J; bases unmatched to any gene: 17.